The 16 T cell receptor beta chains reported below all come from one sample, sequenced in a study of cytomegalovirus exposure and HLA in healthy donors. This table comes from immunoSEQ multiplex PCR, and its TCRdb copy is limited to in-frame clones, with some not included. The profile covers roughly 180,000 clones, with roughly 86% appearing a single time and approximately 7.7% taken by the ten largest. The sequenced sample was PBMCs. The receptors here all came from a man in his thirties or forties in good health and CMV-seropositive.

V usage is TRBV5-6 and J usage is TRBJ1-5; D uncertain. Trimming took off 0 bases at V and 7 bases at J, with 11 bases between the two ends. Germline CDR1 SGHDT, CDR2 YYEEEE. The CDR3 contains 14 residues. CDR3 region: CASSLVGSGQPQHF. The CDR3 DNA reads as TGTGCCAGCAGCTTGGTGGGGTCGGGCCAGCCCCAGCATTTT.

A note on this clone: Other DNA sequences in this sample translate to the same CDR3. The genes are TRBV6-5 and TRBJ1-5; 10 bases align to TRBD1. With V trimmed by 6 bases and J by 7 bases, 6 bases remained unmatched. CDR1 and CDR2 (germline): MNHEY, SVGAGI. The CDR3 totals 14 residues. The DNA of the CDR3 is TGTGCCAGCAGCTTGACAGGGGGCGGGCAGCCCCAGCATTTT. Its protein is CASSLTGGGQPQHF.

Remarks on this clone: A junction boundary mismatches the germline segment, possibly from a read error. CDR3 in DNA: TGTGCCAGCAGGCCAGACAGTACCTACCAGCAGTACTTC. Its translation: CASRPDSTYQQYF. V usage is TRBV27 and J usage is TRBJ2-7; D is possibly TRBD1 (5 bases). Germline V gene sequence: CDR1 MNHEY, CDR2 SMNVEV (reference sequence). CDR3 length: 13 residues.

The chain joins TRBV27 to TRBJ2-1; 14 bases fit TRBD2. CDR1 and CDR2 (germline): MNHEY, SMNVEV (reference sequence). The CDR3 consists of 16 residues. The trim removed 4 bases at V and 7 bases at J, leaving 6 bases unmatched. CDR3 bases: TGTGCCAGCAGTTCACCGACTAGCGGGGGGGTAAATGAGCAGTTCTTC. Amino acid sequence: CASSSPTSGGVNEQFF.

V usage is TRBV5-4 and J usage is TRBJ2-5; 7 nucleotides line up with TRBD2. From germline, CDR1 is SGHNT and CDR2 YYREEE (reference sequence). With 0 bases clipped from V and 2 bases from J, the junction kept 4 bases outside the gene matches. This CDR3 region has 15 residues. CDR3 sequence (DNA): TGTGCCAGCAGCTTGGCAGGACTAGGGCAAGAGACCCAGTACTTC. Its protein is CASSLAGLGQETQYF.

The V call is TRBV29-1, the J call TRBJ1-4, with 7 positions matching TRBD1. This CDR3 is 13 amino acids long. The trim removed 7 bases at V and 7 bases at J, leaving 9 bases unmatched. From germline, CDR1 is SQVTM and CDR2 ANQGSEA. The CDR3 DNA sequence: TGCAGCGCCGTCCGGGACAGTGGTGAAAAACTGTTTTTT. Translated, it gives CSAVRDSGEKLFF.

The chain links TRBV28 to TRBJ1-5; TRBD1 matches 9 bases. Germline V gene data show CDR1 as MDHEN and CDR2 as SYDVKM. This CDR3 region has 15 residues. J was trimmed by 6 bases and V by 6 bases; bases with no gene match: 9. The chain's CDR3 is CASRLDRGGSQPQHF. The CDR3 nucleotides read TGTGCCAGCAGGTTGGACAGGGGCGGGAGTCAGCCCCAGCATTTT.

The V and J genes are TRBV9 and TRBJ2-7; maybe TRBD2 (6 bases). Trimming took off 3 bases at V and 5 bases at J, with 15 bases between the two ends. The germline gives CDR1 SGDLS, CDR2 YYNGEE. The CDR3 contains 14 residues. Written as DNA, the CDR3 is TGTGCCAGCAGCGCGTTTGGGGGGTCTGACGAGCAGTACTTC. Translating it yields CASSAFGGSDEQYF.

This chain uses TRBV19 with TRBJ1-1; D not resolved. CDR1 and CDR2 from the germline V gene are LNHDA and SQIVND (reference sequence). The CDR3 is made up of 11 amino acids. Deletions cut 7 bases from V and 8 bases from J, with 11 bases between. The CDR3 DNA is TGTGCCAGTAACCTTTTGGAGGAAGCTTTCTTT. It yields the protein CASNLLEEAFF.

The CDR3 protein is CAISDSDGGPGPPYEQYF. The CDR3 bases are TGTGCCATCAGTGATTCGGACGGCGGACCGGGACCACCCTACGAGCAGTACTTC. The rearrangement links TRBV10-3 to TRBJ2-7; tentatively, D is TRBD1 or TRBD2 (5 bases each). The CDR3 runs 18 residues. The germline V gene encodes CDR1 ENHRY and CDR2 SYGVKD. V was trimmed by 3 bases and J by 2 bases, leaving 23 bases between them.

V is TRBV9 and J is TRBJ2-2; the match to TRBD2 covers 8 bases. There are 15 residues in the CDR3. CDR1 SGDLS and CDR2 YYNGEE come from the germline V gene. J gave up 6 bases and V 5 bases, and 9 bases lay outside the gene matches. CDR3 loop: CASSPYGGVAGELFF. CDR3 nucleotides: TGTGCCAGCAGTCCCTACGGGGGGGTTGCCGGGGAGCTGTTTTTT.

The chain has TRBV7-2 and TRBJ2-3, with 12 bases that match TRBD1. CDR3 length equals 16 residues. V was pared by 5 bases and J by 3 bases, with 6 bases of the junction left unmatched. The germline V gene has CDR1 SGHTA and CDR2 FQGNSA. The CDR3 DNA is TGTGCCAGCAGCCCCCTGGGACAGGGGGCAACAGATACGCAGTATTTT. This sequence encodes CASSPLGQGATDTQYF. Variable domain in full (rest from reference TRBV7-2 and TRBJ2-3): GAGVSQSPSNKVTEKGKDVELRCDPISGHTALYWYRQSLGQGLEFLIYFQGNSAPDKSGLPSDRFSAERTGGSVSTLTIQRTQQEDSAVYLCASSPLGQGATDTQYFGPGTRLTVL.

The chain joins TRBV7-2 to TRBJ2-7; TRBD2 matches at 8 bases. From germline, CDR1 is SGHTA and CDR2 FQGNSA. CDR3 size: 15 residues. Trimming removed 4 bases from V and 3 bases from J; junction bases left unmatched: 8. In DNA, the CDR3 is TGTGCCAGCAGCTCCGGAGCGGGAGACCTCTACGAGCAGTACTTC. As protein: CASSSGAGDLYEQYF.

V and J are TRBV4-3 and TRBJ2-1; D might be TRBD2 (5 bases). CDR1 is LGHNA, CDR2 YSLEER, per germline. This CDR3 contains 18 residues. Trimming pared 2 bases from V and 7 bases from J, leaving 24 bases between. The CDR3 sequence: CASSQLGMSSGTRNEQFF. DNA for the CDR3: TGCGCCAGCAGCCAATTAGGCATGTCGTCGGGAACTAGGAATGAGCAGTTCTTC.

This rearrangement joins TRBV2 to TRBJ2-5; the match to TRBD1 covers 10 bases. From germline, CDR1 is SNHLY and CDR2 FYNNEI. The CDR3 is 14 amino acids. The V gene end was trimmed by 8 bases and the J gene end by 5 bases; junction bases not matched to a gene: 8. The CDR3 loop is CASSSDRGRETQYF. CDR3 nucleotide sequence: TGTGCCAGCTCGAGCGACAGGGGGCGGGAGACCCAGTACTTC.

The chain couples TRBV30 to TRBJ1-1; D unclear. The CDR3 sequence is 13 residues long. CDR1 GTSNPN and CDR2 SVGIG come from the germline V gene (reference sequence). V was pared by 8 bases and J by 0 bases, with 13 bases between. The DNA of the CDR3 is TGTGCCGCCCGAGTTTACGTGAACACTGAAGCTTTCTTT. This sequence encodes CAARVYVNTEAFF.